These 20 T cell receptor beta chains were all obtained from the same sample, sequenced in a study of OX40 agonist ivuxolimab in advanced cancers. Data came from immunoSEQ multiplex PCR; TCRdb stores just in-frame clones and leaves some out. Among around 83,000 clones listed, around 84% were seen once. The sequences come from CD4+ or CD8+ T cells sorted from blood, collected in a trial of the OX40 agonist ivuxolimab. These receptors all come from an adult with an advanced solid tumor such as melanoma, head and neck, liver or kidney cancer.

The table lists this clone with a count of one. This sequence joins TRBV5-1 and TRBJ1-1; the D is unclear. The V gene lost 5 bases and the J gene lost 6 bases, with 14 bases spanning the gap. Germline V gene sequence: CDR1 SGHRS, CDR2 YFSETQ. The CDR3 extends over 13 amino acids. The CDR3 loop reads CASRRAGGSEAFF. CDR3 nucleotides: TGCGCCAGCAGACGGGCCGGAGGTTCTGAAGCTTTCTTT.

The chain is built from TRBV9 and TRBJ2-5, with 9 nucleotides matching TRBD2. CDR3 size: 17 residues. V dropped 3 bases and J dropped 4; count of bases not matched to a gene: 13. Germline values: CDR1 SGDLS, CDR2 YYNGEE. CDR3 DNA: TGTGCCAGCAGCGAGGACGCGGGGGGGCGTATCGGAGAGACCCAGTACTTC. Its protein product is CASSEDAGGRIGETQYF.

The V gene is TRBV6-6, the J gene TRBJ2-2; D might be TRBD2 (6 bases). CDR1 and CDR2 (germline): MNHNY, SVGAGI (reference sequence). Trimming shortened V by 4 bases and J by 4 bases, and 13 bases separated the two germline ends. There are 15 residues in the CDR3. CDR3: CASSFSGLSTGELFF. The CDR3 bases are TGTGCCAGCAGTTTCAGCGGGCTTAGCACCGGGGAGCTGTTTTTT.

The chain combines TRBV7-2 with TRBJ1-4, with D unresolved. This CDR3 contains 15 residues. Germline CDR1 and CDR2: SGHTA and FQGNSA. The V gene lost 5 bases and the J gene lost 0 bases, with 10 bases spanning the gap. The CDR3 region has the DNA TGTGCCAGCAGCGGATGGCCCGCAACTAATGAAAAACTGTTTTTT. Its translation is CASSGWPATNEKLFF.

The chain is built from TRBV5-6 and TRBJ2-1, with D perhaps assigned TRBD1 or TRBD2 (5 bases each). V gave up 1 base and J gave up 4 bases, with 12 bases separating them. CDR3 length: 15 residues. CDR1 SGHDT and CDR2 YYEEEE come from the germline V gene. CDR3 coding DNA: TGTGCCAGCAGCTTGAGAGGGGCCGGATACAATGAGCAGTTCTTC. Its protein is CASSLRGAGYNEQFF.

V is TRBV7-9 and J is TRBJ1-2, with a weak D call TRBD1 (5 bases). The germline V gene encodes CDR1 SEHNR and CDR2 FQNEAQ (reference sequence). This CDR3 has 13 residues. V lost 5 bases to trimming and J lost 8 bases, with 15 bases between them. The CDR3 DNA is TGTGCCAGCAGCCCCGACAGCCTAAGAGGCTACACCTTC. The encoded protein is CASSPDSLRGYTF.

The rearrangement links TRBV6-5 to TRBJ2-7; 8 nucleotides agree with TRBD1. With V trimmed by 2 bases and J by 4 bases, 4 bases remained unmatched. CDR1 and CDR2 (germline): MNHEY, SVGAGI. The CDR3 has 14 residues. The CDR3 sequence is CASSYAGGEYEQYF. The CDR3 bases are TGTGCCAGCAGTTACGCAGGGGGCGAGTACGAGCAGTACTTC.

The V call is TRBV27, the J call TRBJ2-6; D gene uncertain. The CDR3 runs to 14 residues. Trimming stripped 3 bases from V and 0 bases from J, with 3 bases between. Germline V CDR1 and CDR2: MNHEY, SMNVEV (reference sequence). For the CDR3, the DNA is TGTGCCAGCAGTTTGGGCTCTGGGGCCAACGTCCTGACTTTC. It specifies CASSLGSGANVLTF. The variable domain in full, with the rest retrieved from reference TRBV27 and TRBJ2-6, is EAQVTQNPRYLITVTGKKLTVTCSQNMNHEYMSWYRQDPGLGLRQIYYSMNVEVTDKGDVPEGYKVSRKEKRNFPLILESPSPNQTSLYFCASSLGSGANVLTFGAGSRLTVL.

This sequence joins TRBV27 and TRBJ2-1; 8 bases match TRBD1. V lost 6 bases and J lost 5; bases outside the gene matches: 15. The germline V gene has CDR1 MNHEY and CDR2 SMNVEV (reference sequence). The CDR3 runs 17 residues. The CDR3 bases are TGTGCCAGCAGGGACAGGGTGATACGAGAGGCTAACAATGAGCAGTTCTTC. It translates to CASRDRVIREANNEQFF.

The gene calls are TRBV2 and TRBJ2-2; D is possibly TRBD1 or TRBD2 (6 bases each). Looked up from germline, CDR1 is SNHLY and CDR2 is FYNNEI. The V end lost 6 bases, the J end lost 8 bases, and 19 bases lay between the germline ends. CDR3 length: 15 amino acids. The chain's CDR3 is CASRRVDKGGGELFF. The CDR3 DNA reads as TGTGCCAGCAGACGTGTGGACAAGGGGGGAGGGGAGCTGTTTTTT.

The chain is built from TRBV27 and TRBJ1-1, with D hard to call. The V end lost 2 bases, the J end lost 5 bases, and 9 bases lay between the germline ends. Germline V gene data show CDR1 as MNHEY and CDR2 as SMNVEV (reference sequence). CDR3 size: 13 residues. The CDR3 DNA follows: TGTGCCAGCAGTTTAAAGGGTGGAACTGAAGCTTTCTTT. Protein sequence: CASSLKGGTEAFF.

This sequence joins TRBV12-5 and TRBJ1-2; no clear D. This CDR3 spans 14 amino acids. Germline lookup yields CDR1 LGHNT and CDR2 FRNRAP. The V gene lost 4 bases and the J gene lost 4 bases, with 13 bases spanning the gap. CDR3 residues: CASGSGRTLYGYTF. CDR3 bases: TGTGCTAGTGGTTCCGGACGGACTCTCTATGGCTACACCTTC.

The DNA of the CDR3 is TGTGCCAGCAACCCCCGGGGACAGGTGACAGATACGCAGTATTTT. Protein sequence: CASNPRGQVTDTQYF. This sequence joins TRBV9 and TRBJ2-3; 8 nucleotides align to TRBD1. Germline CDR1 reads SGDLS; CDR2 reads YYNGEE. Trimming took 6 bases from V and 3 from J; bases not matched to a gene: 9. This CDR3 is 15 amino acids long.

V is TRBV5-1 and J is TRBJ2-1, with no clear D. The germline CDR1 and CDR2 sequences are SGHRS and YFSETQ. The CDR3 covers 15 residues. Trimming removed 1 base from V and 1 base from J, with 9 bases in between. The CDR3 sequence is CASSLLGGSYNEQFF. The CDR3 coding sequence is TGCGCCAGCAGCTTGCTCGGCGGTTCCTACAATGAGCAGTTCTTC.

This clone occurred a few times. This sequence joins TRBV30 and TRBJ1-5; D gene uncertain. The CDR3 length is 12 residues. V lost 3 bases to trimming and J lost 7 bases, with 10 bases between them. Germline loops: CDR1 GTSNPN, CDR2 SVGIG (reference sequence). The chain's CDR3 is CAWSGYDQPQHF. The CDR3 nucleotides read TGTGCCTGGAGCGGCTACGACCAGCCCCAGCATTTT.

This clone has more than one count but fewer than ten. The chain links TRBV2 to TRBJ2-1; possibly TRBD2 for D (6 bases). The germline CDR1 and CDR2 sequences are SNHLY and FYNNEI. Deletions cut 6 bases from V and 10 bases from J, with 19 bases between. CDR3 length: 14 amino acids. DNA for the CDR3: TGTGCCAGCAGACCGGGAGTGGGGGTTTGGGAGCAGTTCTTC. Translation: CASRPGVGVWEQFF.

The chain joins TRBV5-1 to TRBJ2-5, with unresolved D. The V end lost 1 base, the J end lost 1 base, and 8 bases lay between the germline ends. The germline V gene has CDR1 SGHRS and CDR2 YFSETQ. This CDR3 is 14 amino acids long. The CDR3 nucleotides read TGCGCCAGCAGCTTGAAACAAGGCCAAGAGACCCAGTACTTC. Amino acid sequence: CASSLKQGQETQYF.

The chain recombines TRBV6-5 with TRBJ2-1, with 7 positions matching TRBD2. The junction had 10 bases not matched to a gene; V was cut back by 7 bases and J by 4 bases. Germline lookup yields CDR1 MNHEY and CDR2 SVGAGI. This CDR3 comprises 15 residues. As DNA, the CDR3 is TGTGCCAGCACCGCAACGGCTAGCGGTTACAATGAGCAGTTCTTC. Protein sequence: CASTATASGYNEQFF.

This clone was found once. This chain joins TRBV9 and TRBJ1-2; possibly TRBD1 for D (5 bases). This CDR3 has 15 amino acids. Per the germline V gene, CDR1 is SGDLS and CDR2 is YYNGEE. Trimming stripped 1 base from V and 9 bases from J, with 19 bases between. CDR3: CASSVTLREEGSYTF. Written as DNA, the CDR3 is TGTGCCAGCAGCGTAACACTGAGGGAGGAGGGGAGCTACACCTTC. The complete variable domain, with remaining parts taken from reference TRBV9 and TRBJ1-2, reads DSGVTQTPKHLITATGQRVTLRCSPRSGDLSVYWYQQSLDQGLQFLIQYYNGEERAKGNILERFSAQQFPDLHSELNLSSLELGDSALYFCASSVTLREEGSYTFGSGTRLTVV.

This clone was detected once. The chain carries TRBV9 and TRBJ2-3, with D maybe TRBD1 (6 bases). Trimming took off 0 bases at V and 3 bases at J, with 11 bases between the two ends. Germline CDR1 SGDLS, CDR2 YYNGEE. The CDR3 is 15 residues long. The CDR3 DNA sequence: TGTGCCAGCAGCGTAGGGGCAGGGGCGACAGATACGCAGTATTTT. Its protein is CASSVGAGATDTQYF. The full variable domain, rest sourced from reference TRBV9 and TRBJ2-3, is DSGVTQTPKHLITATGQRVTLRCSPRSGDLSVYWYQQSLDQGLQFLIQYYNGEERAKGNILERFSAQQFPDLHSELNLSSLELGDSALYFCASSVGAGATDTQYFGPGTRLTVL.